These 23 T cell receptor beta chains originate from one sample sequenced in a study of CD8+CD57+ T cells in acquired aplastic anemia. Sequenced patients had shown CD8+CD57+ cell expansion by flow cytometry. Profiles of TCR beta VDJ and CDR3 were generated from a genomic DNA template. MiXCR, applied by TCRdb to the reads, yields one record per CDR3 protein. The sample includes 200,000 to 300,000 distinct CDR3 sequences, 65% to 90% of them seen just once. The specimen was sorted CD4+, CD8+, or CD8+CD57+ T cells (not recorded which) from PBMCs. The receptor set was obtained from a human donor with aplastic anemia.

This clonotype was seen a single time. This likely comes from a read error, as the CDR3 has no conserved phenylalanine or tryptophan at its end. Because the CDR3's place on the DNA is in doubt, the DNA is left out and the CDR3 is given as listed by TCRdb. The chain has TRBV9 and TRBJ2-3; the table's TRBD1 call for D was not verified on the DNA. Germline CDR1 and CDR2: SGDLS and YYNGEE. Inclusive of both ends, the CDR3 amounts to 13 amino acids. The CDR3 sequence: CASSHWGTGANDL.

In this sample, this clonotype turned up many times. One end of the junction varies from germline; a read error may be responsible. The rearrangement joins TRBV7-8 to TRBJ2-3, with a possible D match to TRBD1 (7 bases). The length of the CDR3 is 14 residues. The germline gives CDR1 SGHVS, CDR2 FQNEAQ. The CDR3 spells CASSFHPGGTALSF. In DNA, the CDR3 is TGTGCCAGCAGCTTTCATCCAGGCGGGACAGCCCTTTCCTTT.

This clonotype was seen just once. This is likely a read error, given that the CDR3 carries no conserved phenylalanine or tryptophan at its end. The DNA is omitted, as the CDR3 cannot be located on it reliably, and the CDR3 follows TCRdb's listing. J is TRBJ2-3 and V is TRBV7-9; the table names TRBD1, a call not compared with the DNA. 13 amino acids form the CDR3, both terminal residues included. From germline, CDR1 is SEHNR and CDR2 FQNEAQ (reference sequence). The CDR3 loop is CASSAGAETPYFG.

This clonotype has just a few counts. The chain employs TRBV29-1 and TRBJ2-7, with no clear D. The CDR3 is made up of 13 amino acids. V shed 6 bases and J shed 3 bases, with 15 bases lying between them. Germline-derived CDR1 and CDR2 are SQVTM and ANQGSEA. The CDR3, as DNA: TGCAGCGTAAACCCAGGAATAGGCTACGAGCAGTACTTC. Residues: CSVNPGIGYEQYF.

To note about this clonotype: Here the CDR3 omits its conserved ending phenylalanine or tryptophan, so a read error is the likely source. It is unclear where the CDR3 begins or ends on the DNA, so no DNA is shown, and the CDR3 is as TCRdb lists it. This chain uses TRBV2 with TRBJ1-2; the table's D gene call, TRBD1, was not cross checked with the DNA. CDR1 is SNHLY, CDR2 FYNNEI, per germline. The CDR3 comprises 16 residues, both ends counted. CDR3 protein: CASSERGRGLEFFDTG.

In this sample, this clonotype turned up once. At one of its ends the junction is not consistent with the germline gene, which may arise from a read error. This chain uses TRBV9 with TRBJ1-2, with D tentatively TRBD1 (6 bases). Germline CDR1 reads SGDLS; CDR2 reads YYNGEE. The CDR3 runs 15 residues. Here the CDR3 reads CASGVTGGTTYSYTF. CDR3 nucleotides: TGTGCCAGCGGCGTGACGGGGGGCACCACCTATAGCTACACCTTC.

This sequence joins TRBV5-6 and TRBJ2-6, with D perhaps being TRBD1 or TRBD2 (5 bases each). The length of the CDR3 is 16 residues. V was shortened by 3 bases and J by 4 bases, with 14 bases between the two germline ends. The germline V gene has CDR1 SGHDT and CDR2 YYEEEE. CDR3 nucleotides: TGTGCCAGCAGCTCAACAGGAGGCTACGGGGCCAACGTCCTGACTTTC. This translates into CASSSTGGYGANVLTF.

In the case of this clonotype: The final CDR3 position lacks the conserved phenylalanine or tryptophan, pointing to a likely read error. The DNA is omitted, as the CDR3 cannot be located on it reliably, and the CDR3 follows TCRdb's listing. CDR3 residues: CASSQGRAGGSPY. The J gene is TRBJ1-2, the V gene TRBV7-2; the table gives TRBD1 as D, unverified against the DNA. The CDR3 spans 13 amino acids, including both terminal residues. Germline CDR1 reads SGHTA; CDR2 reads FQGNSA.

This clonotype was detected only once. The chain employs TRBV5-1 and TRBJ1-6; D perhaps matches TRBD1 (6 bases). The CDR3 has 17 residues. Germline V gene data show CDR1 as SGHRS and CDR2 as YFSETQ. Between the trimmed V and J ends, which lost 4 bases and 2 bases, there was a span of 16 bases. The CDR3 reads CASSPDRRSAYNSPLHF. The CDR3 region has the DNA TGCGCCAGCAGCCCCGACAGGAGGAGCGCCTATAATTCACCCCTCCACTTT.

The chain combines TRBV7-3 with TRBJ1-1; D unresolved. The V gene's germline CDR1 is SGHTA and CDR2 FQGTGA. Between the trimmed V and J ends, which lost 4 bases and 12 bases, there was a span of 24 bases. There are 15 residues in the CDR3. The CDR3 nucleotides read TGTGCCAGCAGCTCGGATCGGGCACGTTCCCCCCTCCCTTTCTTT. Protein: CASSSDRARSPLPFF.

This chain joins TRBV7-9 and TRBJ2-1, with D maybe TRBD2 (6 bases). Per the germline V gene, CDR1 is SEHNR and CDR2 is FQNEAQ (reference sequence). This CDR3 contains 15 residues. The ends were cut back, 8 bases at V and 7 bases at J, with 21 bases in the middle. The DNA for the CDR3 is TGTGCCAGCGGCGTAATAGACATGGGGGGAAATGAGCAGTTCTTC. Protein: CASGVIDMGGNEQFF.

This rearrangement joins TRBV7-9 to TRBJ1-6; the D gene is possibly TRBD1 (5 bases). The germline V and J ends were trimmed by 5 bases and 14 bases, with 25 bases remaining between them. Germline CDR1 and CDR2: SEHNR and FQNEAQ (reference sequence). The CDR3 loop spans 16 amino acids. The CDR3 protein is CASSPGPRHYGYTLHF. DNA for the CDR3: TGTGCCAGCAGCCCGGGACCTAGACACTATGGCTACACCCTCCACTTT.

The chain couples TRBV20-1 to TRBJ2-7, with D unclear. The CDR3 spans 10 residues. Germline CDR1 DFQATT, CDR2 SNEGSKA (reference sequence). V lost 5 bases and J lost 11, with 13 bases in between. CDR3 in DNA: TGCAGTGCTGTGGACCAATTTAAGTACTTC. It yields the protein CSAVDQFKYF.

On this clonotype itself: Sequence at one end of the junction differs from germline and may be a read error. V gene TRBV7-8 combines with J gene TRBJ2-4; D possibly corresponds to TRBD2 (5 bases). This CDR3 is built from 12 residues. Germline assignment: CDR1 SGHVS and CDR2 FQNEAQ. CDR3 residues: CASRGARNVKDF. CDR3 bases: TGTGCCAGCAGAGGAGCTCGAAACGTTAAGGACTTT.

This chain connects TRBV19 to TRBJ2-1, with no clear D. V lost 9 bases to trimming and J lost 3 bases, with 18 bases between them. This CDR3 region has 15 residues. Germline V gene lookup returns CDR1 LNHDA and CDR2 SQIVND (reference sequence). CDR3 nucleotide sequence: TGTGCCAGAGATCTGGGCCTCACCATCTACAATGAGCAGTTCTTC. The encoded protein is CARDLGLTIYNEQFF.

This clonotype came up a few times. CDR3 in DNA: TGCAGTGCTAGTCGGGGGTATTCACCCCTCCACTTT. Its translation: CSASRGYSPLHF. V usage is TRBV20-1 and J usage is TRBJ1-6; weak D call: TRBD1 (5 bases). V shed 3 bases and J shed 8 bases, with 8 bases lying between them. The CDR3 covers 12 residues. Germline CDR1 is DFQATT and CDR2 is SNEGSKA (reference sequence).

As for this clonotype: At one of its ends the junction is not consistent with the germline gene, which may arise from a read error. V is TRBV19 and J is TRBJ1-1; D is ambiguous. The length of the CDR3 is 15 residues. Germline V gives CDR1 LNHDA, CDR2 SQIVND (reference sequence). The CDR3 sequence is CASSLDLTANTEPFF. In nucleotides, the CDR3 is TGTGCCAGCAGCTTAGATCTCACAGCGAACACTGAACCTTTCTTT.

The chain is built from TRBV12-3 or TRBV12-4 and TRBJ1-1, with unresolved D. The CDR3 has 12 residues. V was shortened by 6 bases and J by 0 bases, with 5 bases between the two germline ends. The CDR3 spells CASSNMNTEAFF. The CDR3 DNA is TGTGCCAGCAGCAACATGAACACTGAAGCTTTCTTT.

J is TRBJ1-3 and V is TRBV19, with no clear D. The CDR3 sequence is 15 residues long. Germline values: CDR1 LNHDA, CDR2 SQIVND (reference sequence). Trimming removed 1 base from V and 2 bases from J, with 9 bases in between. In DNA, the CDR3 is TGTGCCAGTAGTATAGTCGGAATTACTGGAAACACCATATATTTT. Translation: CASSIVGITGNTIYF.

This chain uses TRBV2 with TRBJ2-3, with TRBD2 matching 8 bases. The germline V gene encodes CDR1 SNHLY and CDR2 FYNNEI. The CDR3 runs 13 residues. The junction had 2 bases not matched to a gene; V was cut back by 4 bases and J by 5 bases. DNA of the CDR3: TGTGCCAGCAGTGGGGCGGGGGGAGATACGCAGTATTTT. This gives the protein CASSGAGGDTQYF.

CDR3 in amino acids: CASSLPGDGAAQSYEQYV. DNA of the CDR3: TGTGCCAGCAGCTTACCGGGAGATGGGGCAGCCCAGTCCTACGAGCAGTACGTC. The chain carries TRBV7-8 and TRBJ2-7; D is possibly TRBD2 (6 bases). The CDR3 has 18 residues. V lost 2 bases, J lost 1 base, and 21 bases lay in between. The germline V gene encodes CDR1 SGHVS and CDR2 FQNEAQ.

Notes on this clonotype: At one end the junction does not follow the germline gene, possibly because of a read error. The chain is built from TRBV7-2 and TRBJ2-1; 9 bases align to TRBD1. CDR3 length: 15 amino acids. Germline CDR1 is SGHTA and CDR2 is FQGNSA. The CDR3 loop is CASSGTGTSSNEHFF. The DNA for the CDR3 is TGTGCCAGCAGTGGGACAGGGACCTCTTCCAATGAGCACTTCTTC.

As for this clonotype: At one of its ends the junction is not consistent with the germline gene, which may arise from a read error. This rearrangement joins TRBV24-1 to TRBJ2-3, with 9 bases that match TRBD2. CDR3 size: 14 residues. CDR1 and CDR2 (germline): KGHDR, SFDVKD. DNA of the CDR3: TGTGCCACCAGGTTTAGCGGGGGTCGCGATGCGCAGTTTTTT. The encoded protein is CATRFSGGRDAQFF.